This is a list of T cell receptor beta chains from one sample in a study of cytomegalovirus exposure and HLA in healthy donors. TCRdb's copy holds only in-frame clones and misses some; the assay was immunoSEQ multiplex PCR. The sample comprises under 250,000 clones, around 77% of which are singletons, and less than 3.5% rests with the top ten. The sequenced sample was PBMCs. Every receptor here comes from a woman aged 25 to 45 in good health and CMV-seronegative. CDR3s include the opening cysteine and the closing phenylalanine or tryptophan. The D gene is left open where the match is weak. Expanded clones are given a class, and other clones once, few, many or no size at all.

V	J	D	size	CDR3	DNA
TRBV10-3	TRBJ2-2	TRBD2	NA	CAISDRTSGRNGELFF	TGTGCCATCAGTGACAGGACTAGCGGTCGTAACGGGGAGCTGTTTTTT
TRBV6-1	TRBJ1-5	TRBD1	NA	CASKTGFSNQPQHF	TGTGCCAGCAAGACAGGGTTTTCCAATCAGCCCCAGCATTTT
TRBV15	TRBJ2-4	TRBD2	NA	CATSVPGGYLAKNIQYF	TGTGCCACCAGCGTACCGGGGGGGTACCTAGCCAAAAACATTCAGTACTTC
TRBV29-1	TRBJ1-5	NA	few	CSVGSGGGNQPQHF	TGCAGCGTTGGATCTGGCGGTGGCAATCAGCCCCAGCATTTT
TRBV5-1	TRBJ1-2	NA	NA	CASSRQGLIGGYTF	TGCGCCAGCAGTCGGCAGGGGCTAATTGGAGGCTACACCTTC
TRBV7-9	TRBJ2-7	NA	few	CASSSRGEVSAYEQYF	TGTGCCAGCAGCTCGAGAGGGGAGGTATCTGCCTACGAGCAGTACTTC
TRBV7-9	TRBJ2-7	TRBD2	NA	CASSARVAGGPYEQYF	TGTGCCAGCAGCGCTAGAGTAGCGGGGGGACCCTACGAGCAGTACTTC
TRBV5-1	TRBJ1-4	NA	NA	CASSLGSTGWTNEKLFF	TGCGCCAGCAGCTTGGGGTCGACAGGTTGGACTAATGAAAAACTGTTTTTT
TRBV7-9	TRBJ1-2	TRBD1	NA	CASSLSGGTGGYTF	TGTGCCAGCAGCCTTTCAGGGGGAACGGGGGGCTACACCTTC
TRBV30	TRBJ2-1	NA	NA	CAWRGTLNEQFF	TGTGCCTGGAGGGGGACACTCAATGAGCAGTTCTTC
TRBV6-6	TRBJ2-1	NA	NA	CASSSGVAVYNEQFF	TGTGCCAGCAGTTCCGGGGTCGCCGTCTACAATGAGCAGTTCTTC
TRBV28	TRBJ2-1	TRBD2	NA	CASSTPGLGPVEQFF	TGTGCCAGCAGTACCCCGGGACTAGGCCCAGTTGAGCAGTTCTTC
TRBV29-1	TRBJ1-1	TRBD1	few	CSVEGWTGPGTEAFF	TGCAGCGTTGAAGGGTGGACAGGGCCGGGGACTGAAGCTTTCTTT
TRBV27	TRBJ2-3	NA	few	CASSLSGQRSTDTQYF	TGTGCCAGCAGTTTATCTGGGCAAAGAAGCACAGATACGCAGTATTTT
TRBV19	TRBJ1-5	NA	NA	CASSLLGVQPQHF	TGTGCCAGTAGTCTATTAGGAGTTCAGCCCCAGCATTTT
TRBV5-1	TRBJ2-5	TRBD1	NA	CASSLEGTDPRGETQYF	TGCGCCAGCAGCTTGGAAGGGACAGACCCACGCGGCGAGACCCAGTACTTC
TRBV15	TRBJ2-3	NA	NA	CATSRDRPGAPDTQYF	TGTGCCACCAGCAGAGATCGGCCAGGCGCCCCAGATACGCAGTATTTT
TRBV5-6	TRBJ1-6	NA	few	CASSLFEPENNSPLHF	TGTGCCAGCAGCTTGTTTGAGCCTGAAAATAATTCACCCCTCCACTTT
TRBV2	TRBJ1-4	NA	NA	CASSEYLEKLFF	TGTGCCAGCAGTGAATATCTGGAAAAACTGTTTTTT
TRBV27	TRBJ1-2	TRBD1	once	CASRQGALDCGYTF	TGTGCCAGCAGACAGGGGGCATTAGACTGTGGCTACACCTTC
TRBV27	TRBJ1-2	TRBD1	NA	CASSFGQGRGYTF	TGTGCCAGCAGTTTCGGACAGGGACGTGGCTACACCTTC
TRBV6-6	TRBJ2-7	TRBD2	NA	CASSLAGGYEQYF	TGTGCCAGCAGTCTAGCGGGAGGCTACGAGCAGTACTTC
TRBV30	TRBJ1-1	TRBD1	NA	CAWSPRTGFEVNTEAFF	TGTGCCTGGAGTCCTCGGACAGGGTTCGAGGTGAACACTGAAGCTTTCTTT
TRBV7-9	TRBJ2-5	TRBD2	NA	CASSLAGGTQYF	TGTGCCAGCAGCTTGGCGGGGGGGACCCAGTACTTC
TRBV5-6	TRBJ2-2	TRBD2	NA	CASSSGLAGLNTGELFF	TGTGCCAGCAGCTCTGGACTAGCGGGACTAAACACCGGGGAGCTGTTTTTT
TRBV18	TRBJ2-1	TRBD2	NA	CASSPRVAGTYNEQFF	TGTGCCAGCTCACCAAGGGTAGCGGGAACATACAATGAGCAGTTCTTC
TRBV9	TRBJ2-1	TRBD2	once	CASSSSGGAYNEQFF	TGTGCCAGCAGCTCGAGCGGGGGGGCCTACAATGAGCAGTTCTTC
TRBV5-5	TRBJ1-2	NA	NA	CASSLTSVAFDGYTF	TGTGCCAGCAGCTTAACGTCGGTCGCCTTTGATGGCTACACCTTC
TRBV5-6	TRBJ2-5	NA	few	CASSLGGTAMETQYF	TGTGCCAGCAGCTTGGGGGGCACGGCCATGGAGACCCAGTACTTC
TRBV2	TRBJ1-5	NA	NA	CASSVYSNQPQHF	TGTGCCAGCAGTGTGTATAGCAATCAGCCCCAGCATTTT
TRBV7-8	TRBJ2-1	NA	NA	CASSLDRGGDYNEQFF	TGTGCCAGCAGCTTAGATCGAGGGGGGGACTACAATGAGCAGTTCTTC
TRBV5-8	TRBJ2-7	NA	once	CASSLSVEIYEQYF	TGTGCCAGCAGCTTATCAGTCGAAATTTACGAGCAGTACTTC
TRBV9	TRBJ1-1	NA	NA	CASSVWRDQNTEAFF	TGTGCCAGCAGCGTCTGGAGAGACCAGAACACTGAAGCTTTCTTT
TRBV18	TRBJ2-1	NA	NA	CASSPGPSEQFF	TGTGCCAGCTCACCAGGCCCCAGTGAGCAGTTCTTC
TRBV12-5	TRBJ1-1	NA	NA	CASDESTEAFF	TGTGCTAGTGATGAGAGCACTGAAGCTTTCTTT
TRBV5-1	TRBJ2-3	TRBD2	NA	CASSLRTSWADTQYF	TGCGCCAGCAGCCTGAGGACTAGTTGGGCAGATACGCAGTATTTT
TRBV28	TRBJ2-7	NA	NA	CASSLRQVMYEQYF	TGTGCCAGCAGTCTACGACAGGTTATGTACGAGCAGTACTTC
TRBV9	TRBJ2-3	TRBD1	NA	CASSRGQGDTQYF	TGTGCCAGCAGCAGGGGACAGGGGGATACGCAGTATTTT
TRBV6-4	TRBJ2-1	TRBD2	NA	CASSDSGGAGGDEQFF	TGTGCCAGCAGTGATAGCGGGGGGGCCGGAGGCGATGAGCAGTTCTTC
TRBV7-9	TRBJ2-3	TRBD2	NA	CASSSSGRDTQYF	TGTGCCAGCAGCTCTAGCGGGAGGGATACGCAGTATTTT
TRBV12-2	TRBJ2-1	NA	NA	CASRRRPEWYNEQFF	TGTGCAAGTCGCCGACGGCCGGAGTGGTACAATGAGCAGTTCTTC
TRBV5-6	TRBJ1-1	NA	NA	CASSWGGRHLAEAFF	TGTGCCAGCAGCTGGGGCGGACGACACTTGGCTGAAGCTTTCTTT
TRBV5-1	TRBJ2-2	NA	NA	CASSLSGSTGELFF	TGCGCCAGCAGCTTAAGCGGCAGCACCGGGGAGCTGTTTTTT
TRBV7-2	TRBJ1-6	NA	NA	CASSLVGDSPLHF	TGTGCCAGCAGCTTAGTAGGAGATTCGCCCCTCCACTTT
TRBV6-5	TRBJ1-2	NA	once	CASSYEGSPFNYGYTF	TGTGCCAGCAGTTATGAGGGCAGCCCTTTCAACTATGGCTACACCTTC
TRBV27	TRBJ2-3	NA	NA	CTTGSGDTQYF	TGTACCACAGGGTCCGGAGATACGCAGTATTTT
TRBV2	TRBJ1-4	NA	few	CASRDGENGEKLFF	TGTGCCAGCAGAGATGGAGAGAATGGTGAAAAACTGTTTTTT
TRBV27	TRBJ1-5	NA	once	CATRGGGRGVNQPQHF	TGTGCCACCAGGGGCGGTGGCAGGGGAGTTAATCAGCCCCAGCATTTT
TRBV4-1	TRBJ2-3	NA	NA	CASSSTRGSDTQYF	TGCGCCAGCAGCTCTACTCGAGGGTCCGATACGCAGTATTTT
TRBV13	TRBJ2-7	NA	NA	CASRGGEAYEQYF	TGTGCCAGCAGAGGCGGTGAGGCCTACGAGCAGTACTTC
TRBV27	TRBJ2-1	TRBD2	NA	CASRIAGGINEQFF	TGTGCCAGCAGAATAGCGGGGGGGATCAATGAGCAGTTCTTC
TRBV5-6	TRBJ2-1	TRBD2	NA	CASSPVRGGAVIEQFF	TGTGCCAGCAGCCCGGTGCGGGGGGGGGCGGTTATTGAGCAGTTCTTC
TRBV7-8	TRBJ2-1	NA	NA	CASSPTAAYNEQFF	TGTGCCAGCAGCCCGACAGCTGCCTACAATGAGCAGTTCTTC
TRBV30	TRBJ1-5	TRBD1	NA	CAWSPTGQGYQPQHF	TGTGCCTGGAGTCCTACGGGACAGGGATATCAGCCCCAGCATTTT
TRBV7-3	TRBJ2-7	TRBD1	few	CASSVTGGSGYEQYF	TGTGCCAGCAGTGTGACAGGGGGTAGTGGCTACGAGCAGTACTTC
TRBV10-3	TRBJ1-5	TRBD1	NA	CAISVETGLNQPQHF	TGTGCCATCAGTGTAGAGACAGGGTTAAATCAGCCCCAGCATTTT
TRBV18	TRBJ1-2	TRBD1	NA	CASSIGQGAIGYTF	TGTGCCAGCTCAATAGGACAGGGGGCTATTGGCTACACCTTC
TRBV5-1	TRBJ2-5	NA	NA	CASSEQGIQETQYF	TGCGCCAGCAGCGAGCAGGGTATCCAAGAGACCCAGTACTTC
TRBV2	TRBJ2-7	NA	NA	CASTPDRLPWLEQYF	TGTGCCAGCACACCCGACAGGCTTCCATGGCTCGAGCAGTACTTC
TRBV7-7	TRBJ2-2	TRBD2	NA	CASSLGSGSYTGELFF	TGTGCCAGCAGCTTAGGAAGCGGGAGCTACACCGGGGAGCTGTTTTTT